This passage covers 14 T cell receptor beta chains from one sample sequenced in a study of somatic mutations in cytotoxic T cells in rheumatoid arthritis. Assay: immunoSEQ multiplex PCR; the TCRdb copy retains only in-frame clones and omits some. The sample shows around 15,000 clones, approximately 75% of them seen only once. The sample taken for sequencing was CD8+ T cells sorted from blood. The source of these receptors is an adult with rheumatoid arthritis.

The chain is built from TRBV2 and TRBJ1-1, with D unclear. The CDR3 length is 13 residues. Germline-derived CDR1 and CDR2 are SNHLY and FYNNEI. V was pared by 2 bases and J by 8 bases, with 12 bases between. The CDR3 protein is CASSETEAGEAFF. The CDR3 DNA follows: TGTGCCAGCAGTGAAACGGAGGCGGGAGAAGCTTTCTTT.

V is TRBV10-2 and J is TRBJ2-2; 8 bases align to TRBD2. Trimming took 8 bases from V and 7 from J; bases not matched to a gene: 9. The CDR3 is 14 residues long. Germline V lookup: CDR1 WSHSY, CDR2 SAAADI. This chain's CDR3 is CASFGLAWSGELFF. CDR3 nucleotides: TGCGCCAGCTTCGGACTAGCCTGGAGCGGGGAGCTGTTTTTT.

V is TRBV27 and J is TRBJ2-2; 8 bases align to TRBD1. The CDR3 length is 16 residues. CDR1 is MNHEY, CDR2 SMNVEV, per germline (reference sequence). Trimming removed 2 bases from V and 6 bases from J; junction bases left unmatched: 8. CDR3 in DNA: TGTGCCAGCAGTTTACCCGGGACAGGCGGGGCCGGGGAGCTGTTTTTT. Its translation is CASSLPGTGGAGELFF.

The rearrangement links TRBV6-5 to TRBJ1-2; a weak D match, TRBD1 (5 bases). Germline CDR1 MNHEY, CDR2 SVGAGI. V was pared by 2 bases and J by 7 bases, with 11 bases between. The CDR3 runs to 13 residues. The CDR3 DNA reads TGTGCCAGCAGTTACAAGGGGTCGGGTGGCTACACCTTC. It translates to CASSYKGSGGYTF.

This chain links TRBV7-6 with TRBJ1-4; 8 nucleotides match TRBD1. The CDR3 has 14 residues. The germline V gene encodes CDR1 SGHVS and CDR2 FNYEAQ. Unmatched junction bases numbered 8, after V lost 8 bases and J lost 6 bases. The CDR3 DNA is TGTGCCAGCCGAGGACAGGGTTGGGATGAAAAACTGTTTTTT. Translation gives CASRGQGWDEKLFF.

The chain combines TRBV4-2 with TRBJ2-1, with 11 bases lining up with TRBD2. This CDR3 is 16 amino acids long. Germline values: CDR1 LGHNA, CDR2 YNFKEQ. V was clipped by 1 base and J by 7 bases; unmatched bases: 6. CDR3 loop: CASSQVSSGGMNEQFF. The CDR3 DNA reads TGTGCCAGCAGCCAAGTCTCTAGCGGGGGGATGAATGAGCAGTTCTTC.

This chain uses TRBV4-1 with TRBJ2-3; TRBD2 agrees at 7 bases. This CDR3 is built from 16 residues. Germline V gene data show CDR1 as MGHRA and CDR2 as YSYEKL. The trim removed 1 base at V and 1 base at J, leaving 5 bases unmatched. CDR3 bases: TGCGCCAGCAGCCAAGCGGCCCGGGGGGGCACAGATACGCAGTATTTT. This codes for CASSQAARGGTDTQYF.

The rearrangement links TRBV6-1 to TRBJ1-2; 7 nucleotides agree with TRBD1. CDR3 length: 15 amino acids. In germline, CDR1 is MNHNS, CDR2 SASEGT. V shed 2 bases, J shed 4 bases, and the junction held 7 bases outside the gene matches. The CDR3 region has the DNA TGTGCCAGCAGTGAAAGAGGGGGCGTTCGCTATGGCTACACCTTC. The encoded protein is CASSERGGVRYGYTF.

This clone was seen a few times. V gene TRBV9 combines with J gene TRBJ2-1; possible D gene TRBD2, 6 bases. The CDR3 is 16 residues long. Germline assignment: CDR1 SGDLS and CDR2 YYNGEE. V was trimmed by 0 bases and J by 4 bases, leaving 14 bases between them. CDR3 residues: CASSVDYVGGYNEQFF. In DNA, the CDR3 is TGTGCCAGCAGCGTAGACTACGTGGGGGGTTACAATGAGCAGTTCTTC.

The genes are TRBV7-6 and TRBJ2-2; D perhaps matches TRBD1 (6 bases). Trimming shortened V by 1 base and J by 0 bases, and 9 bases separated the two germline ends. In germline, CDR1 is SGHVS, CDR2 FNYEAQ. The CDR3 spans 16 residues. The CDR3: CASSLERQANTGELFF. The CDR3 DNA is TGTGCCAGCAGCTTAGAACGACAGGCGAACACCGGGGAGCTGTTTTTT. Drawing the rest from reference TRBV7-6 and TRBJ2-2, the complete variable domain is GAGVSQSPRYKVTKRGQDVALRCDPISGHVSLYWYRQALGQGPEFLTYFNYEAQQDKSGLPNDRFSAERPEGSISTLTIQRTEQRDSAMYRCASSLERQANTGELFFGEGSRLTVL.

This clone has more than one count but fewer than ten. The gene calls are TRBV28 and TRBJ1-6; D unclear. CDR1 and CDR2 from the germline V gene are MDHEN and SYDVKM. The CDR3 length is 12 residues. V lost 5 bases and J 13 bases, leaving 12 bases between the germline ends. In DNA, the CDR3 is TGTGCCAGCAGTCGGACGAATCTTCCCCTCCACTTT. It specifies CASSRTNLPLHF. Full variable domain (remainder filled in from reference TRBV28 and TRBJ1-6): DVKVTQSSRYLVKRTGEKVFLECVQDMDHENMFWYRQDPGLGLRLIYFSYDVKMKEKGDIPEGYSVSREKKERFSLILESASTNQTSMYLCASSRTNLPLHFGNGTRLTVT.

CDR3 sequence: CASSPTTSSYNSPLHF. The CDR3 DNA is TGTGCCAGTAGTCCAACAACTAGCTCCTATAATTCACCCCTCCACTTT. V usage is TRBV19 and J usage is TRBJ1-6; D is unclear. Trimming shortened V by 5 bases and J by 0 bases, and 11 bases separated the two germline ends. Germline values: CDR1 LNHDA, CDR2 SQIVND (reference sequence). The CDR3 extends over 16 amino acids.

V usage is TRBV28 and J usage is TRBJ2-5; 7 bases fit TRBD1. V trimming: 6 bases; J trimming: 7 bases; junction bases outside the gene matches: 14. The germline CDR1 and CDR2 sequences are MDHEN and SYDVKM. The CDR3 runs 15 residues. The CDR3 sequence is CASRPNTGAAATQYF. The CDR3 DNA sequence: TGTGCCAGCAGACCTAACACAGGGGCCGCAGCGACCCAGTACTTC.

The CDR3 DNA reads as TGTGCCAGCAGCGACCTAGCGGGGGGAATCCACAATGAGCAGTTCTTC. This encodes CASSDLAGGIHNEQFF. V gene TRBV7-6 combines with J gene TRBJ2-1, with TRBD2 identical over 11 bases. Germline CDR1 SGHVS, CDR2 FNYEAQ. V shed 5 bases and J 5 bases; nucleotides not matched to a gene: 8. The CDR3 is made up of 16 amino acids.